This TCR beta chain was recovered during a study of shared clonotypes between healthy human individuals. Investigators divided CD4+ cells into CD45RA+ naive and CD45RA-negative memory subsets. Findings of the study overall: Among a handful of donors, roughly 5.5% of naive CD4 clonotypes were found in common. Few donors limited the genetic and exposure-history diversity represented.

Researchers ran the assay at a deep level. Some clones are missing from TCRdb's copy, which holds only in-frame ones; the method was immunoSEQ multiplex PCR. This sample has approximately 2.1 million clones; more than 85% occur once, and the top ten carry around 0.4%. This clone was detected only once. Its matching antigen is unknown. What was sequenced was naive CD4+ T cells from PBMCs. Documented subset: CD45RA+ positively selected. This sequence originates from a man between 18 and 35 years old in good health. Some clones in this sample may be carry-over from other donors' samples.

CDR3 amino acids: CASSIGAAGGDEQYF. The CDR3 nucleotides are TGTGCCAGTAGTATCGGGGCGGCAGGGGGCGACGAGCAGTACTTC. This chain uses TRBV19 with TRBJ2-7; 8 nucleotides match TRBD1. Unmatched junction bases numbered 9, after V lost 3 bases and J lost 5 bases. This CDR3 spans 15 amino acids. Germline V gene data show CDR1 as LNHDA and CDR2 as SQIVND (reference sequence).